These T cell receptor beta chains were read from a single sample in a study of CD8 T cells in Susac syndrome. TCRdb redid the calling of the immunoSEQ multiplex PCR reads with MiXCR, one entry per CDR3 protein. The repertoire holds about 140,000 distinct CDR3 sequences, with 85% to 95% as singletons. The sample consisted of CD4+ T cells from PBMCs. The receptor source for this set is a human donor with multiple sclerosis. The CDR3 runs from the conserved cysteine through the conserved F or W. A D gene is named only where the DNA matches it firmly. A row's size may be missing; if present it is once, few, many or a size class.

D gene	clone size	V gene	J gene	CDR3 DNA	CDR3 protein
TRBD1	-	TRBV29-1	TRBJ2-3	TGCAGCGCCGGGGTGACAGGGGATAACACAGATACGCAGTATTTT	CSAGVTGDNTDTQYF
-	once	TRBV5-1	TRBJ2-5	TGCGCCAGCAGCTTGGGTCCGACCACCCAAGAGACCCAGTACTTC	CASSLGPTTQETQYF
TRBD2	-	TRBV27	TRBJ2-1	TGTGCCAGCAGTTCCCCCGTAGCGGGATTTATAAATGAGCAGTTCTTC	CASSSPVAGFINEQFF
-	-	TRBV3-1	TRBJ2-7	TGTGCCTCGGGGACGACCTACGAGCAGTACTTC	CASGTTYEQYF
-	once	TRBV20-1	TRBJ2-7	TGCAGTGCTAGAGTCGGCAGGGTGGGGGAGCAGTACTTC	CSARVGRVGEQYF
TRBD1	once	TRBV25-1	TRBJ2-7	TGTGCCAGCAGTGGACCGGGACAGGCCTCCTACGAGCAGTACTTC	CASSGPGQASYEQYF
TRBD1	-	TRBV6-2/TRBV6-3	TRBJ2-7	TGTGCCAGCAGTTACCGTCTAGGGACAGGGGGCCACGAGCAGTACTTC	CASSYRLGTGGHEQYF
-	-	TRBV3-1	TRBJ1-2	TGTGCCAGCAGCCATCTAGAGGGGCTCTATGGCTACACCTTC	CASSHLEGLYGYTF
TRBD2	-	TRBV24-1	TRBJ2-3	TGTGCCACCAGTACTTACAGCGGGGGGCACACAGATACGCAGTATTTT	CATSTYSGGHTDTQYF
TRBD1	once	TRBV2	TRBJ2-7	TGTGCCAGCAGTGAAATGGGACAGGTGGACGAGCAGTACTTC	CASSEMGQVDEQYF
TRBD2	-	TRBV3-1	TRBJ2-1	TGTGCCAGCAGCCAAGATCGGGGACTAGCGGGGGACAATGAGCAGTTCTTC	CASSQDRGLAGDNEQFF
TRBD2	-	TRBV12-3/TRBV12-4	TRBJ2-2	TGTGCCAGCAGTCCTAGCGGGGGGCTCGACGGGGAGCTGTTTTTT	CASSPSGGLDGELFF
TRBD2	-	TRBV30	TRBJ2-7	TGTGCCTGGAGCGGGGGACTAGCCTCTTTTGACGAGCAGTACTTC	CAWSGGLASFDEQYF
TRBD2	-	TRBV6-6	TRBJ2-5	TGTGCCAGCAGTCAACCGGGACTAGCGGGTCAAGAGACCCAGTACTTC	CASSQPGLAGQETQYF
-	-	TRBV20-1	TRBJ2-5	TGCAGTGCCACCTCTGGAGGCAGGGAGACCCAGTACTTC	CSATSGGRETQYF
-	-	TRBV30	TRBJ1-5	TGTGCCTGGAGTTACGCGGGACCTTTTCCTTATAGCAATCAGCCCCAGCATTTT	CAWSYAGPFPYSNQPQHF
TRBD1	-	TRBV7-3	TRBJ1-2	TGTGCCAGCAGCTTAGACAGGGAGGAAGGCTACACCTTC	CASSLDREEGYTF
-	-	TRBV20-1	TRBJ2-7	TGCAGTGCTAGGGTGGAGTGGATCGGTTCCTACGAGCAGTACTTC	CSARVEWIGSYEQYF
-	-	TRBV20-1	TRBJ2-1	TGCAGTGCTAGGGACGGGACTCGGCAACTAAATGAGCAGTTCTTC	CSARDGTRQLNEQFF
TRBD1	-	TRBV29-1	TRBJ1-1	TGCAGCGCCGGGACAGGGTCTCCACAAGCTTTCTTT	CSAGTGSPQAFF
TRBD2	-	TRBV6-2/TRBV6-3	TRBJ2-7	TGTGCCAGCAGACCCACTAGCGGGCAATACGAGCAGTACTTC	CASRPTSGQYEQYF
TRBD1	-	TRBV9	TRBJ1-1	TGTGCCAGCAGCGTAGTTGGACAGGGGGACACTGAAGCTTTCTTT	CASSVVGQGDTEAFF
-	-	TRBV7-9	TRBJ2-6	TGTGCCAGCAGCCCCCGCGGGGCCATTGGGGCCAACGTCCTGACTTTC	CASSPRGAIGANVLTF
TRBD2	-	TRBV2	TRBJ2-7	TGTGCCAGCATTCCGGGACTATCCTTCTACGAGCAGTACTTC	CASIPGLSFYEQYF
TRBD1	-	TRBV9	TRBJ2-1	TGTGCCAGCAGCGTCTGGGGACAGCCGAGGAATGAGCAGTTCTTC	CASSVWGQPRNEQFF
-	-	TRBV28	TRBJ2-5	TGTGCCAGCAGTTTCCTCGGCGGGGCCCAAGAGACCCAGTACTTC	CASSFLGGAQETQYF
TRBD1	-	TRBV30	TRBJ1-2	TGTGCCTGGAGTGTCACTTCGACAGGGGGCGACTACACCTTC	CAWSVTSTGGDYTF
-	-	TRBV20-1	TRBJ1-1	TGCAGTGCCTACCTTCAGATGAACACTGAAGCTTTCTTT	CSAYLQMNTEAFF
-	-	TRBV18	TRBJ1-2	TGTGCCAGCTCACCTGCTGGACAACTCTATGGCTACACCTTC	CASSPAGQLYGYTF
-	-	TRBV28	TRBJ1-1	TGTGCCAGCAGTCCGGGGGGGAGGGCTGAAGCTTTCTTT	CASSPGGRAEAFF
-	-	TRBV30	TRBJ2-2	TGTGCCTGGAGTGTACGGGGGAGCGGGGAGCTGTTTTTT	CAWSVRGSGELFF
TRBD1	few	TRBV12-3/TRBV12-4	TRBJ1-1	TGTGCCAGCAGTCGACAGGGTGGAACTGAAGCTTTCTTT	CASSRQGGTEAFF
-	-	TRBV27	TRBJ1-5	TGTGCCAGCAACAGGGAAGGCGGCAATCAGCCCCAGCATTTT	CASNREGGNQPQHF
-	once	TRBV12-3/TRBV12-4	TRBJ1-2	TGTGCCAGCACCCCTGGGGGAGGTAACTATGGCTACACCTTC	CASTPGGGNYGYTF
-	-	TRBV20-1	TRBJ1-2	TGCAGTGCTAGTTCTCCGGTCGAGGGCGGCTACACCTTC	CSASSPVEGGYTF
TRBD2	-	TRBV29-1	TRBJ2-3	TGCAGCGCCACGGTGGGAGCGGGAACAGATACGCAGTATTTT	CSATVGAGTDTQYF
-	-	TRBV15	TRBJ2-1	TGTGCCACCAGCAGAGCCCCCAGAACACGTGAGCAGTTCTTC	CATSRAPRTREQFF
-	-	TRBV6-1	TRBJ2-7	TGTGCCAGCAGTGTCGGGACGCCAAACTACGAGCAGTACTTC	CASSVGTPNYEQYF
TRBD2	-	TRBV20-1	TRBJ2-1	TGCAGTGCTAGACCTACAGCGGGGGGGGACGAGCAGTTCTTC	CSARPTAGGDEQFF
-	once	TRBV5-8	TRBJ1-5	TGTGCCAGCAGCTCCCCCCTTCACTTAGGCAATCAGCCCCAGCATTTT	CASSSPLHLGNQPQHF